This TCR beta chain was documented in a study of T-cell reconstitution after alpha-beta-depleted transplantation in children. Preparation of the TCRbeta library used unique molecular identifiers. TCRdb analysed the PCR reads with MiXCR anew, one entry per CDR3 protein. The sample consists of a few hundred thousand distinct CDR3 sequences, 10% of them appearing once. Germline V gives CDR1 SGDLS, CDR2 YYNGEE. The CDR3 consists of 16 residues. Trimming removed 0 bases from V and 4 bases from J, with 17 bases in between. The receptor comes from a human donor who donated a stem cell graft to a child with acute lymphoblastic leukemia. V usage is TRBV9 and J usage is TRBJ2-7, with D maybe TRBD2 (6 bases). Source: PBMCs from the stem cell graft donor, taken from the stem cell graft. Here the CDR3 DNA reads TGTGCCAGCAGCGTAGGAAGCCGGGACTTCAATTACGAGCAGTACTTC. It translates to CASSVGSRDFNYEQYF.